This entry lists 27 T cell receptor beta chains sequenced from one sample in a study of blood T cell repertoires in COVID-19. Sequenced by immunoSEQ multiplex PCR; TCRdb stores in-frame clones only, minus some. The top ten hold 1.9% of the sample, which has some 82,000 clones, 90% to 95% seen once. Sequenced input: peripheral blood. These receptors all stem from a woman between 45 and 60 years old in a cohort sampled during active COVID-19.

V usage is TRBV3-1 (or the pseudogene TRBV3-2) and J usage is TRBJ1-4; 9 nucleotides match TRBD1. There are 16 residues in the CDR3. With 5 bases clipped from V and 8 bases from J, the junction kept 12 bases outside the gene matches. The germline CDR1 and CDR2 sequences are LGHDT and YNNKEL (reference sequence). CDR3 residues: CASSKGKTGGGEKLFF. CDR3 nucleotides: TGTGCCAGCAGCAAAGGGAAGACAGGGGGAGGGGAAAAACTGTTTTTT.

The V and J genes are TRBV10-3 and TRBJ1-2; 9 positions match TRBD1. The germline V gene has CDR1 ENHRY and CDR2 SYGVKD. The CDR3 loop spans 14 amino acids. V was pared by 1 base and J by 6 bases, with 3 bases of the junction left unmatched. This chain's CDR3 is CAISELQGANGYTF. The CDR3 DNA is TGTGCCATCAGTGAGTTACAGGGGGCCAATGGCTACACCTTC.

The chain joins TRBV15 to TRBJ2-7, with 14 bases aligning to TRBD2. The CDR3 consists of 17 residues. J lost 4 bases, V lost 0 bases, and 5 bases had no gene match. Germline V gene sequence: CDR1 LNHNV, CDR2 YYDKDF (reference sequence). The CDR3, as DNA: TGTGCCACCAGCAGAGATTTTGGGACTAGCGGGAGTTACGAGCAGTACTTC. Amino acids: CATSRDFGTSGSYEQYF.

The table lists this clone with a few counts. The chain carries TRBV11-3 and TRBJ1-4; tentatively, D is TRBD1 (6 bases). The CDR3 spans 17 residues. CDR1 is SGHNT and CDR2 is YENEEA in the germline V gene. Trimming cost V 1 base and J 8 bases, with 20 bases left between them. The CDR3 coding sequence is TGTGCCAGCAGCTTAGCTAGGGACACCCAACAGCGGGAAAAACTGTTTTTT. Residues: CASSLARDTQQREKLFF.

The CDR3 here is CATSSRQGHTEAFF. In DNA, the CDR3 is TGTGCCACCAGCAGCAGACAGGGCCACACTGAAGCTTTCTTT. The gene calls are TRBV15 and TRBJ1-1; TRBD1 matches 7 bases. The V and J ends lost 3 bases and 3 bases, in that order; junction bases with no gene match: 4. The CDR3 is made up of 14 amino acids. Germline CDR1 LNHNV, CDR2 YYDKDF (reference sequence).

There are a few counts of this clone. The rearrangement joins TRBV30 to TRBJ2-1; TRBD2 agrees at 8 bases. This CDR3 comprises 15 residues. The V gene's germline CDR1 is GTSNPN and CDR2 SVGIG (reference sequence). V trimming: 0 bases; J trimming: 6 bases; junction bases outside the gene matches: 7. CDR3 nucleotide sequence: TGTGCCTGGAGTGTAGTAAGCGGGGGACTCAATGAGCAGTTCTTC. The encoded protein is CAWSVVSGGLNEQFF.

This chain links TRBV5-6 with TRBJ2-3; TRBD1 might be the D (6 bases). CDR1 and CDR2 (germline): SGHDT, YYEEEE. CDR3 length equals 15 residues. V was trimmed by 1 base and J by 2 bases, leaving 11 bases between them. The CDR3 protein is CASSLPGENTDTQYF. The CDR3, as DNA: TGTGCCAGCAGCTTGCCAGGGGAGAACACAGATACGCAGTATTTT.

V is TRBV6-8 and J is TRBJ2-3; 16 bases line up with TRBD2. Germline values: CDR1 MNHGY, CDR2 SAAAGT. The V and J ends lost 6 bases and 5 bases, in that order; junction bases with no gene match: 2. There are 15 residues in the CDR3. CDR3 DNA: TGTGCCAGCAGGGGACTAGCGGGGGGGCAAGATACGCAGTATTTT. It is translated as CASRGLAGGQDTQYF.

This chain connects TRBV19 to TRBJ2-7, with unresolved D. V was clipped by 3 bases and J by 3 bases, with 12 bases between them. The CDR3 is made up of 14 amino acids. Germline V lookup: CDR1 LNHDA, CDR2 SQIVND (reference sequence). The CDR3 here is CASSMAVTHYEQYF. The CDR3 DNA follows: TGTGCCAGTAGTATGGCGGTGACTCACTACGAGCAGTACTTC.

The chain links TRBV19 to TRBJ2-3, with D unclear. Germline CDR1 and CDR2: LNHDA and SQIVND (reference sequence). The V end was cut by 3 bases, the J end by 6 bases, with 22 bases between. The CDR3 runs to 17 residues. Here the CDR3 reads CASSMRASARSSDTQYF. As DNA, the CDR3 is TGTGCCAGTAGTATGAGAGCAAGCGCGAGGAGTTCGGATACGCAGTATTTT.

This chain joins TRBV4-2 and TRBJ1-5, with D unclear. Trimming stripped 0 bases from V and 0 bases from J, with 12 bases between. CDR3 length equals 17 residues. Looked up from germline, CDR1 is LGHNA and CDR2 is YNFKEQ. This chain's CDR3 is CASSQDYPLYSNQPQHF. The CDR3 nucleotides are TGTGCCAGCAGCCAAGATTATCCCCTATATAGCAATCAGCCCCAGCATTTT.

The rearrangement links TRBV21-1 to TRBJ2-7; TRBD1 is the table's D call, not checked against the DNA. TRBV21-1 is described as a pseudogene. This CDR3 region has 14 residues. CDR3 amino acids: CASSTRDREYEQYF. The CDR3 bases are TGTGCCAGCAGCACCCGGGACAGGGAGTACGAGCAGTACTTC.

Regarding this clone: A read error may account for a junction end that differs from germline. This chain joins TRBV5-5 and TRBJ2-7; 9 nucleotides agree with TRBD1. Germline V gene sequence: CDR1 SGHKS, CDR2 YYEKEE (reference sequence). CDR3 length equals 15 residues. The CDR3 sequence: CASSLDRGRSHEQYF. DNA for the CDR3: TGTGCCAGCAGCTTGGACAGGGGGCGCTCCCACGAGCAGTACTTC.

The chain recombines TRBV20-1 with TRBJ2-1; TRBD2 matches at 8 bases. Germline V CDR1 and CDR2: DFQATT, SNEGSKA (reference sequence). The ends lost 3 bases at V and 7 bases at J; junction bases unmatched: 5. This CDR3 has 13 amino acids. The CDR3 region is CSASPRGGNEQFF. CDR3 coding DNA: TGCAGTGCTAGTCCCCGGGGGGGAAATGAGCAGTTCTTC.

The rearrangement links TRBV27 to TRBJ1-1, with 10 bases matching TRBD1. The CDR3 has 15 amino acids. The ends lost 2 bases at V and 4 bases at J; junction bases unmatched: 4. The germline CDR1 and CDR2 sequences are MNHEY and SMNVEV (reference sequence). CDR3 nucleotides: TGTGCCAGCAGTTTAGGGACAGGGGTTCGCACTGAAGCTTTCTTT. Translated: CASSLGTGVRTEAFF.

The genes are TRBV5-6 and TRBJ1-3; 7 bases are a match to TRBD1. CDR1 SGHDT and CDR2 YYEEEE come from the germline V gene. V dropped 1 base and J dropped 0; count of bases not matched to a gene: 4. The CDR3 extends over 16 amino acids. The DNA of the CDR3 is TGTGCCAGCAGCTTGTTAAGACAGGGCTCTGGAAACACCATATATTTT. Translated: CASSLLRQGSGNTIYF.

The J gene is TRBJ2-7, the V gene TRBV20-1; TRBD2 agrees at 7 bases. The CDR3 length is 14 residues. Germline values: CDR1 DFQATT, CDR2 SNEGSKA (reference sequence). Trimming took 3 bases from V and 3 from J; bases not matched to a gene: 8. The CDR3 nucleotides are TGCAGTGCTAGTTCGCTAGCGGCCGACTACGAGCAGTACTTC. It codes for CSASSLAADYEQYF.

V and J are TRBV7-9 and TRBJ1-4; 11 bases match TRBD1. The germline CDR1 and CDR2 sequences are SEHNR and FQNEAQ (reference sequence). This CDR3 has 16 residues. V trimming: 5 bases; J trimming: 6 bases; junction bases outside the gene matches: 8. CDR3 coding DNA: TGTGCCAGCAGCCCACGACGGACAGGGGGCCATGAAAAACTGTTTTTT. Translated: CASSPRRTGGHEKLFF.

CDR3 protein: CASRLAAGETQYF. Written as DNA, the CDR3 is TGTGCCAGCCGACTAGCGGCAGGGGAGACCCAGTACTTC. The V gene is TRBV6-5, the J gene TRBJ2-5; 9 positions agree with TRBD2. Losses at the gene ends were 8 bases for V and 5 bases for J; bases not matched to a gene: 6. Germline CDR1 is MNHEY and CDR2 is SVGAGI. This CDR3 spans 13 amino acids.

The chain uses TRBV27 and TRBJ2-7, with 7 bases lining up with TRBD1. The V segment lost 5 bases and the J segment 3 bases; nucleotides outside the gene matches: 7. Germline values: CDR1 MNHEY, CDR2 SMNVEV (reference sequence). The CDR3 loop spans 14 amino acids. The CDR3 region has the DNA TGTGCCAGCAGTCTCGGACAGGATCACTACGAGCAGTACTTC. Its protein product is CASSLGQDHYEQYF.

This sequence joins TRBV28 and TRBJ2-7; 9 bases agree with TRBD1. J lost 0 bases, V lost 5 bases, and 5 bases had no gene match. The CDR3 has 15 amino acids. Germline V gene data show CDR1 as MDHEN and CDR2 as SYDVKM. CDR3 loop: CASSAPGQGSYEQYF. The CDR3 DNA is TGTGCCAGCAGTGCGCCGGGACAGGGCTCCTACGAGCAGTACTTC.

The genes are TRBV11-2 and TRBJ2-1; D is perhaps TRBD2 (5 bases). V was cut by 1 base and J by 4 bases, with 8 bases left in between. CDR3 length equals 14 residues. Per the germline V gene, CDR1 is SGHAT and CDR2 is FQNNGV. CDR3 bases: TGTGCCAGCAGCTTAGCGGGGAAATACAATGAGCAGTTCTTC. Protein product: CASSLAGKYNEQFF. The full variable domain, completed using reference TRBV11-2 and TRBJ2-1, is EAGVAQSPRYKIIEKRQSVAFWCNPISGHATLYWYQQILGQGPKLLIQFQNNGVVDDSQLPKDRFSAERLKGVDSTLKIQPAKLEDSAVYLCASSLAGKYNEQFFGPGTRLTVL.

The rearrangement links TRBV18 to TRBJ2-1; tentatively, D is TRBD2 (6 bases). The germline V gene encodes CDR1 KGHSH and CDR2 LQKENI. The CDR3 length is 14 residues. Trimming took 1 base from V and 5 from J, leaving 9 bases between them. This chain's CDR3 is CASSPLGLNNEQFF. CDR3 sequence (DNA): TGTGCCAGCTCACCACTCGGACTAAACAATGAGCAGTTCTTC.

V gene TRBV7-3 combines with J gene TRBJ2-1; possible D gene TRBD1, 6 bases. The ends were cut back, 2 bases at V and 7 bases at J, with 12 bases in the middle. Germline V gives CDR1 SGHTA, CDR2 FQGTGA. The CDR3 sequence is 14 residues long. The CDR3 here is CASSLPGQLNEQFF. The CDR3 DNA is TGTGCCAGCAGCTTACCCGGACAGCTTAATGAGCAGTTCTTC.

This chain connects TRBV5-6 to TRBJ2-7, with 10 nucleotides matching TRBD2. This CDR3 has 16 residues. Germline V lookup: CDR1 SGHDT, CDR2 YYEEEE. J lost 5 bases, V lost 1 base, and 9 bases had no gene match. The CDR3: CASSLRSGLAGDEQYF. The DNA for the CDR3 is TGTGCCAGCAGCTTGAGGAGTGGGCTAGCGGGAGACGAGCAGTACTTC.

V usage is TRBV28 and J usage is TRBJ2-5, with D perhaps TRBD2 (5 bases). CDR1 MDHEN and CDR2 SYDVKM come from the germline V gene. This CDR3 has 15 amino acids. V was cut by 2 bases and J by 4 bases, with 14 bases left in between. The CDR3 spells CASSLAMVGRETQYF. The CDR3 DNA reads as TGTGCCAGCAGTTTAGCGATGGTAGGGAGAGAGACCCAGTACTTC.

J is TRBJ1-1 and V is TRBV6-5; D is unclear. The CDR3 has 15 amino acids. The V gene's germline CDR1 is MNHEY and CDR2 SVGAGI. Trimming shortened V by 0 bases and J by 1 base, and 9 bases separated the two germline ends. The CDR3 DNA is TGTGCCAGCAGTTACTCGATCGCAGGGAACACTGAAGCTTTCTTT. Its protein is CASSYSIAGNTEAFF.